This T cell receptor (beta chain) was captured by sequencing in a study of identical twins. Notes on the study in general: The study found weaker excess twin sharing in beta out-of-frame sequences.

Germline V gene sequence: CDR1 KGHSH, CDR2 LQKENI. Trimming removed 1 base from V and 5 bases from J, with 18 bases in between. The CDR3 consists of 16 residues. This clonotype was observed a handful of times. Its antigen is undetermined. The cDNA had a unique molecular identifier and a template-switch universal primer site. TCRdb recomputed calls from the 5' RACE reads with MiXCR, one row per CDR3 protein. The table includes 1.5 million to 2 million distinct CDR3 sequences, more than 30% detected once. The chain joins TRBV18 to TRBJ2-7; possibly TRBD2 for D (5 bases). The sample consisted of cord blood. The receptor comes from a newborn girl in good health. The CDR3 nucleotides read TGTGCCAGCTCACCACGTTGGGGTTCGGGGAAAAACGAGCAGTACTTC. It is translated as CASSPRWGSGKNEQYF.